This TCR beta chain is drawn from a study of T cells in Graves' hyperthyroidism and ophthalmopathy. Roughly 9.1 ml of fresh peripheral blood supplied the PBMCs. Findings of the study overall: Progression to ophthalmopathy was predicted a median of roughly 6.6 months early. Peripheral blood also featured most of the thyroid clonotypes expanded above 0.001.

TCR beta CDR3 regions were amplified from RNA. Using the HTBI primer set, a first-round RT-PCR was run on the TCR CDR3. From the multiplex PCR reads, TCRdb called clonotypes with MiXCR, one entry per CDR3 protein. The data contain some 380,000 distinct CDR3 sequences, approximately 13% of them singletons. From germline, CDR1 is SGHDT and CDR2 YYEEEE. The length of the CDR3 is 15 residues. The J segment lost 5 bases and the V segment lost 0 bases, leaving 5 bases of the junction unmatched. This clonotype came up a few times. The antigen is unknown. The TCR was taken from a man aged 25 to 45 with Graves' hyperthyroidism that later progressed to Graves' ophthalmopathy. The sequencing input was blood. The genes are TRBV5-6 and TRBJ1-1, with 9 bases matching TRBD1. The CDR3 nucleotides are TGTGCCAGCAGCTTGGTAGACAGGGGGATTACTGAAGCTTTCTTT. Amino acid sequence: CASSLVDRGITEAFF.